This TCR beta chain was found in a study of tumor and adjacent non-tumor tissue in lung cancer. The CDR3 spans 14 residues. Germline V lookup: CDR1 SQVTM, CDR2 ANQGSEA. A modified ARM-PCR protocol with three rounds of nested PCR amplified TCRbeta. MiXCR was run by TCRdb on the multiplex PCR reads, yielding one entry per CDR3 protein. The data contain around 74,000 distinct CDR3 sequences, about two thirds of them seen just once; the ten biggest clones take up about a quarter. About this clonotype: The junction does not match germline at one end; this may be a read error.

No cell sorting was done before RNA was extracted from the tissue. The normal lung tissue was taken more than 3 cm from the tumor edge. This TCR came from a woman between 50 and 59 years old with non-small cell lung cancer. The chain links TRBV29-1 to TRBJ2-6; D ambiguous. Sequencing was done on a sample of distant non-tumor lung tissue. The CDR3 region is CSVEGVSGPNVLIF. The CDR3 region has the DNA TGCAGCGTTGAGGGTGTTTCTGGGCCCAACGTCCTGATTTTC.